The T cell receptor beta chain under discussion was sequenced for a study of T-cell reconstitution after alpha-beta-depleted transplantation in children. The TCRbeta library incorporated unique molecular identifiers. TCRdb re-derived calls from the PCR reads in MiXCR, one entry per CDR3 protein. The sample lists some 200,000 distinct CDR3 sequences, around 9.6% seen once, with around 6.2% in the top ten. This CDR3 is built from 15 residues. In germline, CDR1 is LNHDA, CDR2 SQIVND (reference sequence). Trimming took 9 bases from V and 0 from J, leaving 15 bases between them. The sequence derives from a human donor who donated a stem cell graft to a child with acute lymphoblastic leukemia. This chain connects TRBV19 to TRBJ2-4, with D tentatively TRBD2 (6 bases). The starting material was PBMCs from the stem cell graft donor, obtained from the stem cell graft. CDR3 nucleotide sequence: TGTGCCAGGACGGAGGGTTCGGTAGCCAAAAACATTCAGTACTTC. This translates into CARTEGSVAKNIQYF.